Listed below are T cell receptor beta chains from one sample, sequenced in a study of OX40 agonist ivuxolimab in advanced cancers. TCRdb's table, derived via immunoSEQ multiplex PCR, lists solely in-frame clones and lacks some. Among tens of thousands of clones listed, roughly 80% were seen once. The sequenced sample was CD4+ or CD8+ T cells sorted from blood, obtained in a trial of the OX40 agonist ivuxolimab. The receptors stem from an adult with an advanced solid tumor such as melanoma, head and neck, liver or kidney cancer. CDR3s include the opening cysteine and the closing phenylalanine or tryptophan. D genes are given only for firm matches. Clone size is not always given. Where it is, it says once, few, many or a class for expanded clones.

size	V	J	D	DNA	CDR3
NA	TRBV6-5	TRBJ2-3	NA	TGTGCCAGCAGTTACCGACAAGGAGCTAGCACAGATACGCAGTATTTT	CASSYRQGASTDTQYF
NA	TRBV12-5	TRBJ1-1	TRBD1	TGTGCTAGTGGTTCGGGGACAGGGGTGGGTGAAGCTTTCTTT	CASGSGTGVGEAFF
NA	TRBV27	TRBJ1-4	NA	TGTGCCAGCAGTTTTAGCAGGGAAGGTGAAAAACTGTTTTTT	CASSFSREGEKLFF
NA	TRBV5-4	TRBJ2-7	NA	TGTGCCAGCAGCTTGGAAGGCAGTACCGCCTACGAGCAGTACTTC	CASSLEGSTAYEQYF
NA	TRBV5-1	TRBJ1-6	TRBD1	TGCGCCAGCAGCGGCGGGACAGGATTCTATAATTCACCCCTCCACTTT	CASSGGTGFYNSPLHF
NA	TRBV4-2	TRBJ2-7	NA	TGTGCCAGCAGCTTGGGCGGGACCCATACCTACGAGCAGTACTTC	CASSLGGTHTYEQYF
NA	TRBV6-5	TRBJ1-2	TRBD1	TGTGCCAGCAGCCTCACAGGGGACGGCTATGGCTACACCTTC	CASSLTGDGYGYTF
few	TRBV7-8	TRBJ2-1	NA	TGTGCCAGCAGCTTAAGAGCAGTTAACAATGAGCAGTTCTTC	CASSLRAVNNEQFF
once	TRBV4-1	TRBJ1-4	TRBD1	TGCGCCAGCAGCCAAGATACGGCAGGGGGGAATGAAAAACTGTTTTTT	CASSQDTAGGNEKLFF
NA	TRBV29-1	TRBJ2-5	NA	TGCAGCGCAAAGGGGTACCAAGAGACCCAGTACTTC	CSAKGYQETQYF
NA	TRBV2	TRBJ2-5	NA	TGTGCCAGCAGTGACAGGGCCCGGCTGAAAGAGACCCAGTACTTC	CASSDRARLKETQYF
once	TRBV10-3	TRBJ2-3	NA	TGTGCCACCCAAGGTGGGGTGGGCTTCGGTTCAGATACGCAGTATTTT	CATQGGVGFGSDTQYF
NA	TRBV10-1	TRBJ2-3	NA	TGCGCCAGCAGGGGTTCTTTCACAGATACGCAGTATTTT	CASRGSFTDTQYF
few	TRBV11-2	TRBJ2-3	NA	TGTGCCAGCAGCGGGGGGTATACGCAGTATTTT	CASSGGYTQYF
NA	TRBV6-1	TRBJ1-5	NA	TGTGCCAGCAGTGGAGGGGTGGGAGCCCTCGGGCAGCCCCAGCATTTT	CASSGGVGALGQPQHF
NA	TRBV9	TRBJ2-5	NA	TGTGCCAGCAGCCCAGGGGTAGTGGGGACCGGGGCCCAGTACTTC	CASSPGVVGTGAQYF
NA	TRBV19	TRBJ1-2	TRBD1	TGTGCCAGTAGTAGTTGGTCAGGGGGCTATGGCTACACCTTC	CASSSWSGGYGYTF
once	TRBV5-1	TRBJ2-5	TRBD2	TGCGCCAGCAGCTTGGGGGGGACTAGCGGGAGAGAGGAGACCCAGTACTTC	CASSLGGTSGREETQYF
NA	TRBV19	TRBJ2-5	NA	TGTGCCAGTAGTCTGGGGGACAAAGAGACCCAGTACTTC	CASSLGDKETQYF
NA	TRBV27	TRBJ1-1	NA	TGTGCCAGCAGTCCACGGGGGGCTTGGGACACTGAAGCTTTCTTT	CASSPRGAWDTEAFF
NA	TRBV4-2	TRBJ2-5	TRBD1	TGTGCCAGCAGCCAGAGGGGACAGGGTGATGAGACCCAGTACTTC	CASSQRGQGDETQYF
NA	TRBV25-1	TRBJ1-5	NA	TGTGCCGCCCGCGAGCCTAAGGAAGATAGCAATCAGCCCCAGCATTTT	CAAREPKEDSNQPQHF
NA	TRBV11-1	TRBJ2-1	TRBD2	TGTGCCAGCAGTATCCCGGGACTAGCGTCGGATGAGCAGTTCTTC	CASSIPGLASDEQFF
NA	TRBV5-1	TRBJ2-3	NA	TGCGCCAGCAGCTCCGTGACAGATACGCAGTATTTT	CASSSVTDTQYF
NA	TRBV6-5	TRBJ1-1	NA	TGTGCCAGCAGTTACTCCGGGACTGGAGAAGCTTTCTTT	CASSYSGTGEAFF
once	TRBV14	TRBJ1-1	TRBD1	TGTGCCAGCAGCCCGGACAGGCGGCTTACTGAAGCTTTCTTT	CASSPDRRLTEAFF
NA	TRBV5-1	TRBJ1-1	NA	TGCGCCAGCAGCTTGGCATGGACCTTGAACACTGAAGCTTTCTTT	CASSLAWTLNTEAFF
NA	TRBV7-3	TRBJ2-2	NA	TGTGCCAGCAGCCGCACAGGGACGAACACCGGGGAGCTGTTTTTT	CASSRTGTNTGELFF
few	TRBV29-1	TRBJ2-1	NA	TGCAGCGTTGAAGCCCCCAGAACGGATGAGCAGTTCTTC	CSVEAPRTDEQFF
NA	TRBV6-5	TRBJ2-1	NA	TGTGCCAGCAGTTACTCGAACGGCTTCGATGAGCAGTTCTTC	CASSYSNGFDEQFF
NA	TRBV15	TRBJ2-7	TRBD2	TGTGCCACCAGCTCTAGGACTAGCGGTGCGTACGAGCAGTACTTC	CATSSRTSGAYEQYF